This TCR beta chain was sequenced for a study of cytomegalovirus exposure and HLA in healthy donors. Findings and limits, study-wide: Earlier analysis yielded a pattern in which most TCR beta V segments were productive about 87% or about 30% of the time. Relative to equally common others, HLA-associated TCR beta chains showed greater clonal expansion in a later analysis.

A multiplex PCR was run with 60 Vbeta primers and 13 Jbeta primers. Only in-frame clones appear in the TCRdb table, and some are missing; sequencing was by immunoSEQ multiplex PCR. The data hold 150,000 to 200,000 clones, with under 90% observed a single time. CDR3 length: 15 amino acids. Germline loops: CDR1 LNHNV, CDR2 YYDKDF (reference sequence). The ends lost 3 bases at V and 1 base at J; junction bases unmatched: 5. Points on this clone: Antigen specificity is unknown.

J is TRBJ1-1 and V is TRBV15, with 7 positions matching TRBD1. This clonotype was obtained from a young man in good health and CMV-seronegative. Sequencing input: PBMCs. DNA of the CDR3: TGTGCCACCAGCAGGGTGACAGGGAAGAACACTGAAGCTTTCTTT. Its translation is CATSRVTGKNTEAFF.